The T cell receptor (beta chain) under discussion was sequenced for a study of blood T cells in healthy people across ages (dated by TCRdb to the mid-2010s). Regarding the complete study: Template switching captured roughly one uniquely barcoded TCR beta cDNA molecule per two T cells in model experiments. Age-related changes in TCR beta repertoire diversity were measured in the study by deep sequencing normalized with unique cDNA molecular identifiers. The donors were split into four age groups: young (average 16 years), middle-aged (39), aged (roughly 60) and long-lived (approximately 89). To avoid experimental bias, donors of different ages were randomly spread across the sequencing lanes. Using the same blood draw, the study looked at two additional independent replicas of 1 million unique cDNA reads for two donors, one aged 18 to 30 and the other aged 80 or older. Beyond this particular receptor, the publication reports: Because the CMV infection status of the donors was unknown, age-related changes in expanded clonotypes may potentially have been confounded. Observed TCR beta diversity per million T cells fell roughly linearly with age, and a significant reduction was already apparent by age around 40. Since profiling was done on bulk unsorted PBMCs, naive and antigen-experienced compartments could not be conclusively compared. There was a strong correlation between observed TCR beta diversity and the percentage of naive T cells measured by flow cytometry. The long-lived group showed more naive CD4+ T cells, fewer expanded clones and increased TCR diversity than the aged group, suggesting age selection. Estimates of total diversity from one million sequenced T cells were regarded as lower bounds and underestimates.

The method behind the library was 5' RACE. The second PCR ran for about 7 to 11 cycles and used a J-beta primer mix along with a sample-barcoded 5' primer. Each TCR beta cDNA molecule received a unique molecular identifier from a template-switch 5' adaptor carrying 12 random nucleotides. Each sample yielded at least 2.5 million CDR3-containing paired-end reads. First-strand cDNA synthesis was performed from all RNA using the Mint cDNA synthesis kit, with priming by a TRBC-specific oligonucleotide. After uracil-DNA glycosylase treatment, a first 18-cycle PCR used universal primers M1SS and BC2_uni_R on all cDNA. The original methods were these. Each sample was normalized by randomly selecting 1 million high-quality reads, each carrying a distinct molecular identifier. Instead of being binned into consensus sequences, reads that shared molecular identifiers were thrown out. MiTCR, run with a Q25 quality threshold and the strictest error-elimination algorithm, handled CDR3 identification, clonotype clustering and error correction. A nonparametric unseen species model with Euler transformation was used to estimate lower-bound total TCR beta diversity. The public sequencing data were trimmed at Q25 with fastp and processed into clonotypes with MiXCR by TCRdb, which kept only in-frame beta chains. Rows are unified per CDR3 protein, each entry keeping the most common DNA and genes. The V and J calls come from TCRdb's annotation, not from the publication. The sample yields around 1,900,000 distinct CDR3 sequences; roughly two fifths were counted once. The ten largest clones capture roughly 23% of the sample.

As encoded in the germline V gene (reference sequence), CDR1 is LNHNV while CDR2 is YYDKDF. Reading from cysteine to phenylalanine, the CDR3 counts 15 amino acids. Only the CDR3 portion is preserved as DNA: 45 bases, with reading frame beginning at the first base. The roughly 39 donors, aged about 6 to 100 years, were systemically healthy Caucasian individuals from Russia. Each donor gave around 9.9 milliliters of peripheral blood, collected into EDTA-treated Vacutainer tubes. Ficoll-Paque density-gradient centrifugation was used to isolate PBMCs, with at least 7 million per sample. Total RNA was extracted from PBMCs with Trizol reagent, with at least 6 micrograms obtained per sample. For every donor, flow cytometry on a PBMC aliquot measured the percentage of naive CD45RAhigh/CD27high T cells. On this clonotype: The antigen it recognizes is unknown. Base qualities were left out, and no much larger clone turns up one base away.

The TCR comes from a human donor in good health. The specimen sequenced was blood. The receptor chain draws on TRBV15 and TRBJ2-5; no D gene is confidently identified. The J call may be incorrect, as the DNA end agrees better with TRBJ2-7. The DNA sequence is given as TGTGCCACCAGCAGAGATCTCTTGGGGATCTACGAGCAGTACTTC. The translation is CATSRDLLGIYEQYF.